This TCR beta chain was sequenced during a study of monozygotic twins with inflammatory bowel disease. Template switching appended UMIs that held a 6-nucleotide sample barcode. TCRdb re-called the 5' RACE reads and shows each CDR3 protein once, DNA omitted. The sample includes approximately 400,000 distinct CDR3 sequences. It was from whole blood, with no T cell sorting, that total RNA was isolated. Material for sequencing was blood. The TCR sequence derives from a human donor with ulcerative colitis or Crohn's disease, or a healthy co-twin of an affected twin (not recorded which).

The CDR3 is CASSQEMNRASSTDTQYF. The chain has TRBV4-1 and TRBJ2-3; TCRdb picks TRBD2, but there is no DNA to check that call. The CDR3 totals 18 residues. Germline assignment: CDR1 MGHRA and CDR2 YSYEKL.